One sample yielded the 14 T cell receptor beta chains listed below, sequenced in a study of T-cell memory formation after mild COVID-19. TCRdb used MiXCR to reprocess the 5' RACE reads, holding one entry per CDR3 protein. The sample contains tens of thousands of distinct CDR3 sequences, roughly 7.2% of which appear only once. Sequenced: PBMCs or a T cell subset sorted from them (not recorded which). These receptors were collected from an adult who had mild COVID-19 (a few samples of this study predate the infection). Cell type and time point are not known.

There are many counts of this clonotype. This sequence joins TRBV5-1 and TRBJ2-7, with TRBD2 as a possible D gene (5 bases). Germline loops: CDR1 SGHRS, CDR2 YFSETQ. With 3 bases removed from V and 0 bases from J, the gap between germline ends came to 13 bases. The CDR3 consists of 15 residues. CDR3 sequence reads: CASSSGGGNSYEQYF. The CDR3 DNA sequence: TGCGCCAGCAGCTCCGGTGGAGGTAACTCCTACGAGCAGTACTTC. The full variable domain, its missing parts supplied by reference TRBV5-1 and TRBJ2-7, is KAGVTQTPRYLIKTRGQQVTLSCSPISGHRSVSWYQQTPGQGLQFLFEYFSETQRNKGNFPGRFSGRQFSNSRSEMNVSTLELGDSALYLCASSSGGGNSYEQYFGPGTRLTVT.

The chain is built from TRBV18 and TRBJ2-1, with D possibly TRBD1 on 5 matching bases. Germline CDR1 is KGHSH and CDR2 is LQKENI. The CDR3 extends over 13 amino acids. V was shortened by 2 bases and J by 10 bases, with 12 bases between the two germline ends. For the CDR3, the DNA is TGTGCCAGCTCACCATTAGGGGCCCTCGAGCAGTTCTTC. It is translated as CASSPLGALEQFF.

The chain links TRBV10-3 to TRBJ1-5; perhaps TRBD1 as D (5 bases). The CDR3 loop spans 13 amino acids. Germline V gene sequence: CDR1 ENHRY, CDR2 SYGVKD. V lost 6 bases and J lost 1, with 7 bases in between. In DNA form, the CDR3 reads TGTGCCATCAGCGGGGGGAGCAATCAGCCCCAGCATTTT. Its translation is CAISGGSNQPQHF.

CDR3 region: CATSTWDKGDYGYTF. In DNA, the CDR3 is TGTGCCACCAGCACCTGGGACAAAGGGGACTATGGCTACACCTTC. This chain uses TRBV15 with TRBJ1-2; possible D gene TRBD1, 6 bases. The CDR3 totals 15 residues. The germline V gene encodes CDR1 LNHNV and CDR2 YYDKDF (reference sequence). The V and J ends lost 4 bases and 3 bases respectively, with 15 bases between them.

This clonotype was found many times. The rearrangement links TRBV20-1 to TRBJ2-1, with D perhaps matching TRBD2 (6 bases). The germline V gene encodes CDR1 DFQATT and CDR2 SNEGSKA (reference sequence). Trimming removed 6 bases at V and 6 bases at J, with 15 bases between. The length of the CDR3 is 13 residues. For the CDR3, the DNA is TGCAGTGCCCAAGGGCGGGAACCCAATGAGCAGTTCTTC. Protein: CSAQGREPNEQFF.

This clonotype was picked up a small number of times. The chain joins TRBV9 to TRBJ1-6; D is perhaps TRBD1 (5 bases). Germline values: CDR1 SGDLS, CDR2 YYNGEE. There are 13 residues in the CDR3. Trimming stripped 4 bases from V and 6 bases from J, with 8 bases between. This CDR3 is CASSFGGNSPLHF. The CDR3 bases are TGTGCCAGCAGCTTTGGGGGTAATTCACCCCTCCACTTT.

This clonotype was recorded many times. The J gene is TRBJ2-3, the V gene TRBV7-2; 11 nucleotides agree with TRBD2. Germline loops: CDR1 SGHTA, CDR2 FQGNSA. V dropped 1 base and J dropped 5; count of bases not matched to a gene: 8. The CDR3 runs 17 residues. The CDR3 DNA follows: TGTGCCAGCAGCTTAGGGATTAGCGGGGGGGCAGTAGATACGCAGTATTTT. It specifies CASSLGISGGAVDTQYF.

This clonotype was counted ten times or more. The CDR3 here is CASSLRRGGSDTQYF. The DNA for the CDR3 is TGTGCCAGCAGTTTAAGGAGGGGAGGGTCAGATACGCAGTATTTT. The rearrangement links TRBV12-3 or TRBV12-4 to TRBJ2-3; 7 positions match TRBD2. The V gene end was trimmed by 2 bases and the J gene end by 4 bases; junction bases not matched to a gene: 6. The CDR3 totals 15 residues.

This clonotype was seen many times. The chain uses TRBV25-1 and TRBJ1-2; maybe TRBD1 (6 bases). CDR3 length: 15 amino acids. CDR1 and CDR2 from the germline V gene are MGHDK and SYGVNS. With 5 bases removed from V and 5 bases from J, the gap between germline ends came to 18 bases. CDR3 region: CASSTQGRGGYGYTF. DNA for the CDR3: TGTGCCAGCAGTACCCAGGGCAGGGGTGGATATGGCTACACCTTC.

In its sample, this clonotype was seen many times. This chain joins TRBV12-3 or TRBV12-4 and TRBJ1-2; 7 nucleotides match TRBD1. The CDR3 loop spans 13 amino acids. The V gene end was trimmed by 6 bases and the J gene end by 3 bases; junction bases not matched to a gene: 4. The CDR3 spells CASSRTGDYGYTF. The CDR3 bases are TGTGCCAGCAGCCGCACAGGGGACTATGGCTACACCTTC.

This clonotype was seen a handful of times. The chain carries TRBV12-3 or TRBV12-4 and TRBJ1-2; perhaps TRBD1 as D (6 bases). This CDR3 comprises 15 residues. V lost 6 bases and J 4 bases, leaving 18 bases between the germline ends. CDR3 sequence: CASRIGTRDAYGYTF. DNA of the CDR3: TGTGCCAGCAGAATAGGGACACGGGATGCCTATGGCTACACCTTC.

At least ten counts were recorded for this clonotype. This chain joins TRBV5-1 and TRBJ2-1; 11 bases are a match to TRBD2. V dropped 4 bases and J dropped 9; count of bases not matched to a gene: 12. Germline-derived CDR1 and CDR2 are SGHRS and YFSETQ. The CDR3 extends over 16 amino acids. Here the CDR3 reads CASSQIAGGPSLEQFF. The CDR3 bases are TGCGCCAGCAGCCAGATAGCGGGAGGGCCGTCTCTTGAGCAGTTCTTC.

The genes are TRBV20-1 and TRBJ1-2, with D maybe TRBD1 (6 bases). V lost 3 bases to trimming and J lost 0 bases, with 11 bases between them. The CDR3 spans 14 residues. The germline V gene encodes CDR1 DFQATT and CDR2 SNEGSKA (reference sequence). This CDR3 reads CSARGGPSNYGYTF. In DNA, the CDR3 is TGCAGTGCTAGGGGGGGCCCTTCTAACTATGGCTACACCTTC.

The sample holds a few counts of this clonotype. The chain uses TRBV5-4 and TRBJ2-5, with 8 positions matching TRBD2. V gave up 4 bases and J gave up 4 bases; unmatched junction bases: 6. From germline, CDR1 is SGHNT and CDR2 YYREEE (reference sequence). The CDR3 is 14 amino acids. CDR3 nucleotides: TGTGCCAGCAGCCCCGGGACTAGAGGAGAGACCCAGTACTTC. Its translation is CASSPGTRGETQYF. The complete variable domain, with remaining parts taken from reference TRBV5-4 and TRBJ2-5, reads ETGVTQSPTHLIKTRGQQVTLRCSSQSGHNTVSWYQQALGQGPQFIFQYYREEENGRGNFPPRFSGLQFPNYSSELNVNALELDDSALYLCASSPGTRGETQYFGPGTRLLVL.